This T cell receptor beta chain was profiled in a study of blood T cell repertoires in COVID-19. Assay used: immunoSEQ multiplex PCR; TCRdb lists only in-frame clones, some missing. The table lists more than 200,000 clones, 84% of them singletons, with over 9.5% in the top ten. Trimming took 1 base from V and 2 from J, leaving 9 bases between them. This CDR3 has 14 amino acids. Germline V gene sequence: CDR1 SGHRS, CDR2 YFSETQ. This clone was picked up one time. The material sequenced was peripheral blood. This rearrangement joins TRBV5-1 to TRBJ1-1, with D perhaps TRBD1 (6 bases). This TCR was sampled from a woman at least 80 years old with COVID-19, enrolled during active disease. The CDR3, as DNA: TGCGCCAGCAGCTTGAGACAGGCCAACACTGAAGCTTTCTTT. Residues: CASSLRQANTEAFF.